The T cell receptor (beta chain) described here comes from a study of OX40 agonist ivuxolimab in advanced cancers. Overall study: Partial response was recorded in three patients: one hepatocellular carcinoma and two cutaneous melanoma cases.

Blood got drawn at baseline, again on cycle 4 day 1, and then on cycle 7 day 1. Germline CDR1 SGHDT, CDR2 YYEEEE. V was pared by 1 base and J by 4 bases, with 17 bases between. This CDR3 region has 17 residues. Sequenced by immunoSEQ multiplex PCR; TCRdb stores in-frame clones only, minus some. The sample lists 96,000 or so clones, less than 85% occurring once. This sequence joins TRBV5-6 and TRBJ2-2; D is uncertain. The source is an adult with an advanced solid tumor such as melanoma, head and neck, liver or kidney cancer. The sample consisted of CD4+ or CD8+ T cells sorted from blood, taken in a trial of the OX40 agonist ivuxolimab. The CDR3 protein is CASSLSIRLGSTGELFF. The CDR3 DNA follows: TGTGCCAGCAGCTTGTCCATCCGCCTGGGAAGCACCGGGGAGCTGTTTTTT.